These 32 T cell receptor beta chains were sequenced from one sample in a study of blood T cells in healthy people across ages. The authors ran a second PCR of about 7 to 12 cycles using a sample-barcoded 5' primer and a J-beta primer mix. TCRdb re-called the 5' RACE reads with MiXCR, one entry per CDR3 protein. The sample has about 1,500,000 distinct CDR3 sequences, 28% seen once. The sequencing sample was made of blood. Receptors originate from a woman aged 25-40 years in good health.

A word on this clonotype: The junction differs from germline at one of its ends, possibly a read error. The chain employs TRBV14 and TRBJ2-7; a weak D match, TRBD1 (7 bases). The germline V gene has CDR1 SGHDN and CDR2 FVKESK. The CDR3 is 14 amino acids. The CDR3 sequence is CASSQDRGRYERYF. DNA of the CDR3: TGTGCCAGCAGCCAAGACAGGGGGAGGTACGAGCGGTACTTC.

The table lists this clonotype with many counts. The chain is built from TRBV18 and TRBJ2-7; D call uncertain. Trimming shortened V by 6 bases and J by 2 bases, and 11 bases separated the two germline ends. Germline V gene sequence: CDR1 KGHSH, CDR2 LQKENI. This CDR3 spans 13 amino acids. The CDR3 here is CASSPDATYEQYF. As DNA, the CDR3 is TGTGCCAGCTCCCCTGACGCAACCTACGAGCAGTACTTC. The full variable domain, completed using reference TRBV18 and TRBJ2-7, is NAGVMQNPRHLVRRRGQEARLRCSPMKGHSHVYWYRQLPEEGLKFMVYLQKENIIDESGMPKERFSAEFPKEGPSILRIQQVVRGDSAAYFCASSPDATYEQYFGPGTRLTVT.

On this clonotype: One base away lies a much larger clone, so this may be a sequencing read error. CDR3 in amino acids: CSMRLAFNEQFF. CDR3 coding DNA: TGCAGCATGAGACTAGCGTTCAATGAGCAGTTCTTC. This rearrangement joins TRBV29-1 to TRBJ2-1; 8 nucleotides line up with TRBD2. The CDR3 has 12 residues. V trimming: 8 bases; J trimming: 6 bases; junction bases outside the gene matches: 6. Germline V gene lookup returns CDR1 SQVTM and CDR2 ANQGSEA.

The chain recombines TRBV7-6 with TRBJ2-7; perhaps TRBD2 as D (5 bases). Between the trimmed V and J ends, which lost 5 bases and 3 bases, there was a span of 23 bases. CDR3 length: 17 residues. Germline V CDR1 and CDR2: SGHVS, FNYEAQ. CDR3 nucleotide sequence: TGTGCCAGCAGCCCACGTGGGCGGGCCATACAATTCTACGAGCAGTACTTC. Amino acid sequence: CASSPRGRAIQFYEQYF.

A few counts support this clonotype. The junction does not match germline at one end; this may be a read error. The chain links TRBV6-6 to TRBJ2-1; the D gene could be TRBD1 or TRBD2 (5 bases each). From germline, CDR1 is MNHNY and CDR2 SVGAGI (reference sequence). CDR3 length equals 15 residues. CDR3 coding DNA: TGTGCTAGCAGAAATTCACGGGGCTTAAGCAATGAGCAGTTCTTC. This encodes CASRNSRGLSNEQFF.

The sample holds a few counts of this clonotype. V usage is TRBV7-8 and J usage is TRBJ2-3, with D unclear. From germline, CDR1 is SGHVS and CDR2 FQNEAQ. The CDR3 sequence is 15 residues long. Trimming removed 3 bases from V and 0 bases from J, with 10 bases in between. The CDR3 reads CASSLVDGSTDTQYF. CDR3 DNA sequence: TGTGCCAGCAGCTTGGTGGATGGAAGCACAGATACGCAGTATTTT.

V is TRBV20-1 and J is TRBJ2-1; D may be TRBD2 (5 bases). V lost 4 bases and J lost 4, with 17 bases in between. Looked up from germline, CDR1 is DFQATT and CDR2 is SNEGSKA (reference sequence). CDR3 length equals 15 residues. The CDR3 DNA sequence: TGCAGTGCTAAGTTAACTAGTAAGGCTTACAATGAGCAGTTCTTC. Translation gives CSAKLTSKAYNEQFF.

This clonotype was counted between two and nine times. The CDR3 region has the DNA TGTGCCAGCAGCTCACTGACTAGCCTAATGGGGCCCGAGCAGTTCTTC. Amino acids: CASSSLTSLMGPEQFF. This sequence joins TRBV5-4 and TRBJ2-1; the match to TRBD2 covers 7 bases. The CDR3 runs 16 residues. With 3 bases clipped from V and 10 bases from J, the junction kept 16 bases outside the gene matches. Germline CDR1 SGHNT, CDR2 YYREEE (reference sequence).

The genes are TRBV12-3 or TRBV12-4 and TRBJ2-7; 8 bases fit TRBD1. This CDR3 comprises 18 residues. Germline trimming cut 5 bases from V and 4 bases from J; bases unmatched to any gene: 19. The CDR3 DNA reads TGTGCCAGCAGTATATATCCGGGACAGGTTCCCCCGGGGTACGAGCAGTACTTC. As protein: CASSIYPGQVPPGYEQYF.

The chain couples TRBV20-1 to TRBJ2-2; D is undetermined. The CDR3 extends over 12 amino acids. The V and J ends lost 3 bases and 0 bases respectively, with 2 bases between them. Germline lookup yields CDR1 DFQATT and CDR2 SNEGSKA (reference sequence). Written as DNA, the CDR3 is TGCAGTGCTAGCCCGAACACCGGGGAGCTGTTTTTT. Translated: CSASPNTGELFF.

This rearrangement joins TRBV20-1 to TRBJ2-1; possibly TRBD1 or TRBD2 for D (6 bases each). The CDR3 has 16 residues. Trimming stripped 6 bases from V and 3 bases from J, with 21 bases between. Germline assignment: CDR1 DFQATT and CDR2 SNEGSKA (reference sequence). CDR3 sequence (DNA): TGCAGTGCCAGCCCGTGGGGGCGGGAATTCTACAATGAGCAGTTCTTC. Translating it yields CSASPWGREFYNEQFF.

Many counts were recorded for this clonotype. This sequence joins TRBV6-1 and TRBJ2-3; TRBD1 is a possible D gene (5 bases). This CDR3 has 13 residues. The germline gives CDR1 MNHNS, CDR2 SASEGT. V was clipped by 5 bases and J by 5 bases, with 11 bases between them. CDR3 nucleotide sequence: TGTGCCAGCAGTAAGGGGCGCGGAGATACGCAGTATTTT. Residues: CASSKGRGDTQYF.

This chain connects TRBV4-3 to TRBJ1-1; D remains unclear. V gave up 0 bases and J gave up 1 base, with 9 bases separating them. This CDR3 spans 15 amino acids. Germline-derived CDR1 and CDR2 are LGHNA and YSLEER. The CDR3 nucleotides read TGCGCCAGCAGCCAAGAGAGTAGGAGGAACACTGAAGCTTTCTTT. The encoded protein is CASSQESRRNTEAFF.

This clonotype was detected many times. This chain connects TRBV20-1 to TRBJ2-7; tentatively, D is TRBD2 (5 bases). There are 14 residues in the CDR3. Trimming took 2 bases from V and 4 from J, leaving 15 bases between them. Germline-derived CDR1 and CDR2 are DFQATT and SNEGSKA (reference sequence). The CDR3 DNA follows: TGCAGTGCTAGATCAACTAGTGGGGTTTACGAGCAGTACTTC. Amino acid sequence: CSARSTSGVYEQYF.

V gene TRBV6-5 combines with J gene TRBJ2-7, with 9 bases that match TRBD2. The CDR3 contains 15 residues. Trimming removed 10 bases from V and 7 bases from J; junction bases left unmatched: 17. Germline assignment: CDR1 MNHEY and CDR2 SVGAGI. CDR3 protein: CATSFSGGKGVEQYF. In nucleotides, the CDR3 is TGTGCCACCTCTTTTAGCGGGGGCAAGGGGGTTGAGCAGTACTTC.

This chain connects TRBV5-1 to TRBJ2-5, with D possibly being TRBD1 or TRBD2 (7 bases each). Trimming pared 0 bases from V and 2 bases from J, leaving 14 bases between. CDR3 length: 16 amino acids. Germline CDR1 and CDR2: SGHRS and YFSETQ. The CDR3 reads CASSLGGTAGQETQYF. The CDR3 DNA reads as TGCGCCAGCAGCTTGGGCGGGACAGCGGGACAAGAGACCCAGTACTTC.

This clonotype was counted only a few times. The chain couples TRBV7-3 to TRBJ2-1, with 11 positions matching TRBD2. Germline V gene sequence: CDR1 SGHTA, CDR2 FQGTGA. J lost 6 bases, V lost 5 bases, and 9 bases had no gene match. CDR3 size: 16 residues. The CDR3 DNA sequence: TGTGCCAGCAGCCCTCATAGCGGGGGGGCCGGCAATGAGCAGTTCTTC. The encoded protein is CASSPHSGGAGNEQFF.

The V call is TRBV7-9, the J call TRBJ2-1, with 7 bases identical to TRBD1. The CDR3 runs 16 residues. Germline CDR1 SEHNR, CDR2 FQNEAQ (reference sequence). With 5 bases clipped from V and 4 bases from J, the junction kept 11 bases outside the gene matches. The CDR3 spells CASSQGDRVAYNEQFF. DNA for the CDR3: TGTGCCAGCAGCCAGGGCGACAGGGTCGCTTACAATGAGCAGTTCTTC.

In this sample, this clonotype turned up a few times. V is TRBV25-1 and J is TRBJ1-1, with no clear D. The CDR3 spans 16 residues. Trimming pared 3 bases from V and 1 base from J, leaving 15 bases between. Germline values: CDR1 MGHDK, CDR2 SYGVNS. The CDR3: CASSEFKAGGNTEAFF. The CDR3 region has the DNA TGTGCCAGCAGTGAGTTCAAGGCTGGAGGGAACACTGAAGCTTTCTTT.

Regarding this clonotype: A read error may be the cause here, since a much bigger clone is one base away. The chain joins TRBV6-6 to TRBJ1-5, with D perhaps TRBD1 (5 bases). V was clipped by 2 bases and J by 4 bases, with 12 bases between them. CDR1 MNHNY and CDR2 SVGAGI come from the germline V gene (reference sequence). The CDR3 extends over 15 amino acids. For the CDR3, the DNA is TGTGCCAGCAGTTACGTCGGCAGGGTGAATCAGCCCCAGCATTTT. This translates into CASSYVGRVNQPQHF.

The CDR3 protein is CASSNARRYEQFF. The DNA for the CDR3 is TGTGCCAGCAGCAATGCCCGCCGCTATGAGCAGTTCTTC. The chain has TRBV21-1 and TRBJ2-1; the table's D call, TRBD2, has no DNA check behind it. TRBV21-1 is a documented pseudogene. The CDR3 is made up of 13 amino acids.

The V gene is TRBV5-6, the J gene TRBJ2-2; D not certain. This CDR3 is 14 amino acids long. Between the trimmed V and J ends, which lost 1 base and 2 bases, there was a span of 6 bases. Germline CDR1 SGHDT, CDR2 YYEEEE. The CDR3: CASSLLYNTGELFF. DNA for the CDR3: TGTGCCAGCAGCTTGTTATATAACACCGGGGAGCTGTTTTTT. The full variable domain, with the rest looked up from reference TRBV5-6 and TRBJ2-2, is DAGVTQSPTHLIKTRGQQVTLRCSPKSGHDTVSWYQQALGQGPQFIFQYYEEEERQRGNFPDRFSGHQFPNYSSELNVNALLLGDSALYLCASSLLYNTGELFFGEGSRLTVL.

As regards this clonotype: A much more abundant neighbour one base away suggests this may be a read error. V gene TRBV29-1 combines with J gene TRBJ2-1; 10 positions match TRBD2. This CDR3 region has 15 residues. Germline lookup yields CDR1 SQVTM and CDR2 ANQGSEA. With 6 bases clipped from V and 8 bases from J, the junction kept 13 bases outside the gene matches. The CDR3 DNA follows: TGCAGCGTCGTAGCAGCGGGAGGGCCAGGCGATGAGCAGTTCTTC. Translating gives CSVVAAGGPGDEQFF.

There are many counts of this clonotype. The V gene is TRBV20-1, the J gene TRBJ2-5, with D possibly TRBD2 on 7 matching bases. The V end was cut by 3 bases, the J end by 7 bases, with 18 bases between. In germline, CDR1 is DFQATT, CDR2 SNEGSKA (reference sequence). This CDR3 comprises 14 residues. This chain's CDR3 is CSASARRGGGTQYF. Written as DNA, the CDR3 is TGCAGTGCTAGCGCCCGGAGGGGAGGGGGGACCCAGTACTTC.

This clonotype was picked up a small number of times. The chain uses TRBV7-2 and TRBJ2-1; TRBD2 might be the D (7 bases). Germline V gene sequence: CDR1 SGHTA, CDR2 FQGNSA. V lost 8 bases and J 9 bases, leaving 20 bases between the germline ends. The length of the CDR3 is 14 residues. The CDR3 sequence is CASVLGGQVGEQFF. DNA for the CDR3: TGTGCCAGCGTCCTGGGGGGGCAGGTGGGTGAGCAGTTCTTC.

The chain carries TRBV20-1 and TRBJ2-1; D gene uncertain. The germline V gene has CDR1 DFQATT and CDR2 SNEGSKA (reference sequence). V was shortened by 5 bases and J by 5 bases, with 10 bases between the two germline ends. CDR3 length equals 12 residues. CDR3 DNA: TGCAGTGCTGAAAGTCGCCACAATGAGCAGTTCTTC. Protein sequence: CSAESRHNEQFF.

About this clonotype itself: A read error may be the cause here, since a much bigger clone is one base away. This chain uses TRBV3-1 with TRBJ1-2; perhaps TRBD1 as D (6 bases). The CDR3 totals 12 residues. CDR1 and CDR2 (germline): LGHDT, YNNKEL (reference sequence). The V end lost 6 bases, the J end lost 4 bases, and 9 bases lay between the germline ends. The CDR3 DNA reads TGTGCCAGCAGTAACAGGGTCTATGGCTACACCTTC. Amino acids: CASSNRVYGYTF.

This chain links TRBV10-3 with TRBJ2-1; TRBD1 is a possible D gene (6 bases). The J call may not be correct, given that the DNA end is closer to TRBJ2-7. There are 15 residues in the CDR3. Germline V CDR1 and CDR2: ENHRY, SYGVKD. CDR3 amino acids: CAISEYRKGDNEQYF. Written as DNA, the CDR3 is TGTGCCATCAGTGAGTACCGAAAGGGGGACAATGAGCAGTACTTC.

At least ten counts were recorded for this clonotype. The chain combines TRBV6-6 with TRBJ2-6, with D possibly being TRBD1 or TRBD2 (5 bases each). V shed 1 base and J shed 0 bases, with 7 bases lying between them. The germline gives CDR1 MNHNY, CDR2 SVGAGI (reference sequence). There are 16 residues in the CDR3. CDR3 sequence reads: CASSYLGVSGANVLTF. The CDR3 nucleotides are TGTGCCAGCAGTTACTTGGGGGTCTCTGGGGCCAACGTCCTGACTTTC.

This chain uses TRBV6-2 or TRBV6-3 with TRBJ2-7; TRBD2 aligns across 14 bases. Germline V lookup: CDR1 MNHEY, CDR2 SVGEGT. CDR3 length: 18 amino acids. Trimming cost V 2 bases and J 0 bases; bases outside gene matches: 6. This chain's CDR3 is CASSYTTSGRVGSYEQYF. The CDR3 region has the DNA TGTGCCAGCAGTTACACGACTAGCGGGAGGGTTGGCTCCTACGAGCAGTACTTC.

CDR3 residues: CASGQGLGNIQYF. The CDR3 DNA reads as TGTGCCAGCGGACAGGGGCTGGGGAACATTCAGTACTTC. The V gene is TRBV19, the J gene TRBJ2-7; 9 nucleotides line up with TRBD1. The DNA end is a closer match to TRBJ2-4, so the J assignment may be wrong. The CDR3 contains 13 residues. Per germline, CDR1 LNHDA and CDR2 SQIVND (reference sequence).

In its sample, this clonotype was seen a few times. A much larger clone is a single base away; this may be a read error. CDR3 amino acids: CASSFDTYEQYF. The CDR3 region has the DNA TGTGCCAGCAGCTTCGACACCTACGAGCAGTACTTC. The V call is TRBV11-2, the J call TRBJ2-7, with D unclear. Between the trimmed V and J ends, which lost 3 bases and 2 bases, there was a span of 5 bases. Looked up from germline, CDR1 is SGHAT and CDR2 is FQNNGV. The CDR3 extends over 12 amino acids.